The 31 T cell receptor beta chains presented below share a single source sample, sequenced in a study of blood T cell repertoires in COVID-19. Repertoires were generated with immunoSEQ multiplex PCR, while TCRdb's copy carries only in-frame clones and drops some. The table records hundreds of thousands of clones, about 89% of them present only once. The sequenced sample was PBMCs or T cells enriched from blood (not recorded which). The receptors stem from a man in his forties or fifties in a cohort exposed to, infected with or recovered from COVID-19 (not recorded which).

The CDR3 nucleotides are TGTGCCAGCAGCTTGCGAACGGGAGAATTCAATGAGCAGTTCTTC. Its translation is CASSLRTGEFNEQFF. This sequence joins TRBV5-4 and TRBJ2-1; a weak D match, TRBD2 (6 bases). The germline gives CDR1 SGHNT, CDR2 YYREEE (reference sequence). Trimming took off 1 base at V and 6 bases at J, with 14 bases between the two ends. This CDR3 spans 15 amino acids.

The chain has TRBV15 and TRBJ2-7, with TRBD2 matching over 8 bases. There are 18 residues in the CDR3. Germline loops: CDR1 LNHNV, CDR2 YYDKDF (reference sequence). The V and J ends lost 5 bases and 1 base, in that order; junction bases with no gene match: 16. The CDR3 sequence: CATSDSQTPRLASYEQYF. For the CDR3, the DNA is TGTGCCACCAGCGACTCCCAAACCCCGAGACTAGCGTCCTACGAGCAGTACTTC. The variable domain in full, completed from reference TRBV15 and TRBJ2-7, reads DAMVIQNPRYQVTQFGKPVTLSCSQTLNHNVMYWYQQKSSQAPKLLFHYYDKDFNNEADTPDNFQSRRPNTSFCFLDIRSPGLGDTAMYLCATSDSQTPRLASYEQYFGPGTRLTVT.

This rearrangement joins TRBV2 to TRBJ1-2; no firm D call. The V gene's germline CDR1 is SNHLY and CDR2 FYNNEI. CDR3 length: 12 residues. Trimming took off 7 bases at V and 3 bases at J, with 9 bases between the two ends. This chain's CDR3 is CASTQRDYGYTF. CDR3 sequence (DNA): TGTGCCAGCACCCAGCGGGACTATGGCTACACCTTC.

The V call is TRBV2, the J call TRBJ1-5; possibly TRBD1 for D (6 bases). V was trimmed by 5 bases and J by 7 bases, leaving 15 bases between them. The CDR3 length is 14 residues. Germline V gives CDR1 SNHLY, CDR2 FYNNEI. The CDR3 DNA is TGTGCCAGCAGTCTACAGGGTTTGACCCAGCCCCAGCATTTT. As protein: CASSLQGLTQPQHF. Supplemented by reference TRBV2 and TRBJ1-5, the full variable domain reads EPEVTQTPSHQVTQMGQEVILRCVPISNHLYFYWYRQILGQKVEFLVSFYNNEISEKSEIFDDQFSVERPDGSNFTLKIRSTKLEDSAMYFCASSLQGLTQPQHFGDGTRLSIL.

The V gene is TRBV7-9, the J gene TRBJ2-1; 8 nucleotides line up with TRBD2. Germline CDR1 reads SEHNR; CDR2 reads FQNEAQ (reference sequence). With V trimmed by 6 bases and J by 5 bases, 12 bases remained unmatched. This CDR3 is 16 amino acids long. The CDR3 sequence is CASSQPGTRSHNEQFF. CDR3 nucleotide sequence: TGTGCCAGCAGTCAACCAGGGACTAGGTCCCACAATGAGCAGTTCTTC.

The rearrangement uses TRBV18 and TRBJ2-2, with D possibly being TRBD2 (6 bases). Germline V gene sequence: CDR1 KGHSH, CDR2 LQKENI. With 0 bases removed from V and 5 bases from J, the gap between germline ends came to 13 bases. The CDR3 sequence is 16 residues long. CDR3 protein: CASSPPGGIRTGELFF. Here the CDR3 DNA reads TGTGCCAGCTCACCACCGGGGGGTATAAGGACCGGGGAGCTGTTTTTT.

This chain uses TRBV30 with TRBJ1-3; 7 bases align to TRBD1. CDR1 is GTSNPN and CDR2 is SVGIG in the germline V gene (reference sequence). The CDR3 spans 14 residues. After removal of 4 bases from V and 0 bases from J, the junction contained 3 bases not matched to a gene. This CDR3 reads CAWKGQSSGNTIYF. The CDR3 bases are TGTGCCTGGAAGGGACAGAGCTCTGGAAACACCATATATTTT.

The J gene is TRBJ2-5, the V gene TRBV24-1; 7 nucleotides agree with TRBD1. The CDR3 contains 13 residues. Germline CDR1 reads KGHDR; CDR2 reads SFDVKD. V shed 9 bases, J shed 3 bases, and the junction held 6 bases outside the gene matches. The CDR3 DNA reads TGTGCCACCGGAAGGGACAGAAAAGAGACCCAGTACTTC. This gives the protein CATGRDRKETQYF.

V usage is TRBV27 and J usage is TRBJ1-1; unclear D gene. The germline V gene has CDR1 MNHEY and CDR2 SMNVEV (reference sequence). Deletions cut 2 bases from V and 4 bases from J, with 11 bases between. The CDR3 spans 14 residues. The CDR3 loop is CASSLREAGTEAFF. The CDR3 bases are TGTGCCAGCAGTTTACGGGAGGCGGGCACTGAAGCTTTCTTT.

The chain has TRBV19 and TRBJ1-2; weak D call: TRBD1 (5 bases). Trimming removed 3 bases from V and 4 bases from J, with 18 bases in between. The CDR3 spans 16 residues. Germline loops: CDR1 LNHDA, CDR2 SQIVND (reference sequence). The CDR3 spells CASSMGLLAALYGYTF. In DNA, the CDR3 is TGTGCCAGTAGTATGGGGCTTCTGGCAGCCCTCTATGGCTACACCTTC.

The J gene is TRBJ1-4, the V gene TRBV3-1 (or the pseudogene TRBV3-2); D is possibly TRBD1 (6 bases). There are 16 residues in the CDR3. Per the germline V gene, CDR1 is LGHDT and CDR2 is YNNKEL (reference sequence). The V gene lost 1 base and the J gene lost 5 bases, with 14 bases spanning the gap. In DNA, the CDR3 is TGTGCCAGCAGCCAAGTGGTTGGCAGGGGAAATGAAAAACTGTTTTTT. This gives the protein CASSQVVGRGNEKLFF.

The chain joins TRBV27 to TRBJ2-2; 8 bases line up with TRBD2. Unmatched junction bases numbered 7, after V lost 6 bases and J lost 7 bases. Germline values: CDR1 MNHEY, CDR2 SMNVEV (reference sequence). The CDR3 sequence is 14 residues long. This CDR3 is CASSPGLVFGELFF. The CDR3 nucleotides are TGTGCCAGCAGCCCGGGACTAGTTTTCGGGGAGCTGTTTTTT.

This clone was counted only a few times. The rearrangement uses TRBV30 and TRBJ2-7, with 10 bases fitting TRBD2. This CDR3 spans 14 amino acids. The ends lost 1 base at V and 4 bases at J; junction bases unmatched: 4. The germline gives CDR1 GTSNPN, CDR2 SVGIG (reference sequence). Written as DNA, the CDR3 is TGTGCCTGGAGTGGGACTAGCGGAAAATACGAGCAGTACTTC. Amino acid sequence: CAWSGTSGKYEQYF.

In its sample, this clone was seen a few times. The gene calls are TRBV28 and TRBJ1-6; 7 bases match TRBD1. Looked up from germline, CDR1 is MDHEN and CDR2 is SYDVKM. V shed 1 base, J shed 7 bases, and the junction held 7 bases outside the gene matches. CDR3 length equals 16 residues. The CDR3 bases are TGTGCCAGCAGTTTATATCCGGGACAGAACAATTCACCCCTCCACTTT. It is translated as CASSLYPGQNNSPLHF.

The J gene is TRBJ1-1, the V gene TRBV6-5, with 9 nucleotides matching TRBD1. CDR1 is MNHEY and CDR2 is SVGAGI in the germline V gene. V gave up 4 bases and J gave up 4 bases; unmatched junction bases: 7. This CDR3 region has 15 residues. The chain's CDR3 is CASSFVDRGTTEAFF. The CDR3 DNA reads TGTGCCAGCAGTTTCGTGGACAGGGGAACCACTGAAGCTTTCTTT.

This sequence joins TRBV5-4 and TRBJ2-3, with TRBD2 matching 11 bases. Germline CDR1 reads SGHNT; CDR2 reads YYREEE (reference sequence). The length of the CDR3 is 15 residues. V was pared by 4 bases and J by 4 bases, with 5 bases of the junction left unmatched. CDR3 in amino acids: CASSLTSGSADTQYF. CDR3 nucleotide sequence: TGTGCCAGCAGCCTCACTAGCGGGAGTGCAGATACGCAGTATTTT.

This rearrangement joins TRBV7-9 to TRBJ2-7, with unresolved D. Germline CDR1 reads SEHNR; CDR2 reads FQNEAQ (reference sequence). This CDR3 is 13 amino acids long. The germline V and J ends were trimmed by 5 bases and 2 bases, with 10 bases remaining between them. Here the CDR3 DNA reads TGTGCCAGCAGCCCCGGCGGTACCTACGAGCAGTACTTC. It specifies CASSPGGTYEQYF.

CDR3 sequence (DNA): TGTGCCAGCAGCACCCGACTAGCGGGAGTTGGCGAGCAGTACTTC. Translation gives CASSTRLAGVGEQYF. The rearrangement joins TRBV7-2 to TRBJ2-7, with 12 positions matching TRBD2. Germline V gene sequence: CDR1 SGHTA, CDR2 FQGNSA. V was clipped by 5 bases and J by 6 bases; unmatched bases: 8. The CDR3 has 15 amino acids. The complete variable domain, with remaining parts taken from reference TRBV7-2 and TRBJ2-7, reads GAGVSQSPSNKVTEKGKDVELRCDPISGHTALYWYRQSLGQGLEFLIYFQGNSAPDKSGLPSDRFSAERTGGSVSTLTIQRTQQEDSAVYLCASSTRLAGVGEQYFGPGTRLTVT.

The rearrangement joins TRBV18 to TRBJ2-3; TRBD1 might be the D (6 bases). CDR3 length: 14 residues. Trimming cost V 6 bases and J 2 bases, with 12 bases left between them. From germline, CDR1 is KGHSH and CDR2 LQKENI. CDR3 in amino acids: CASSLGQPTDTQYF. The CDR3 DNA sequence: TGTGCCAGCTCTCTCGGACAGCCCACAGATACGCAGTATTTT. Filled out from reference TRBV18 and TRBJ2-3, the complete variable domain reads NAGVMQNPRHLVRRRGQEARLRCSPMKGHSHVYWYRQLPEEGLKFMVYLQKENIIDESGMPKERFSAEFPKEGPSILRIQQVVRGDSAAYFCASSLGQPTDTQYFGPGTRLTVL.

The chain joins TRBV18 to TRBJ1-2, with D possibly TRBD1 on 6 matching bases. V gave up 2 bases and J gave up 3 bases, with 7 bases separating them. Germline V gene sequence: CDR1 KGHSH, CDR2 LQKENI. The CDR3 loop spans 13 amino acids. Written as DNA, the CDR3 is TGTGCCAGCTCACCAGACAGGTACTATGGCTACACCTTC. This sequence encodes CASSPDRYYGYTF.

This chain joins TRBV11-2 and TRBJ2-7; 10 nucleotides align to TRBD2. CDR1 and CDR2 from the germline V gene are SGHAT and FQNNGV. The CDR3 sequence is 15 residues long. Losses at the gene ends were 7 bases for V and 3 bases for J; bases not matched to a gene: 9. For the CDR3, the DNA is TGTGCCAGCACCCAACTAGGACTAGCGGTCTACGAGCAGTACTTC. Protein product: CASTQLGLAVYEQYF.

J is TRBJ2-1 and V is TRBV27, with a weak D call TRBD2 (5 bases). The germline V gene has CDR1 MNHEY and CDR2 SMNVEV (reference sequence). This CDR3 has 19 residues. V shed 0 bases and J shed 4 bases, with 22 bases lying between them. The CDR3 is CASSLSIGPGVGKYNEQFF. CDR3 bases: TGTGCCAGCAGTTTATCGATCGGCCCCGGGGTGGGCAAGTACAATGAGCAGTTCTTC.

V gene TRBV5-1 combines with J gene TRBJ2-1; 12 nucleotides agree with TRBD2. The J segment lost 0 bases and the V segment lost 0 bases, leaving 7 bases of the junction unmatched. CDR1 SGHRS and CDR2 YFSETQ come from the germline V gene. This CDR3 comprises 19 residues. The CDR3, as DNA: TGCGCCAGCAGCTTGGGACTAGCGGGAGTGGGCCTCTCCTACAATGAGCAGTTCTTC. It specifies CASSLGLAGVGLSYNEQFF.

The V call is TRBV5-8, the J call TRBJ2-5, with 13 nucleotides matching TRBD2. The CDR3 contains 17 residues. Germline V gene sequence: CDR1 SGHTS, CDR2 YDEGEE. J lost 1 base, V lost 0 bases, and 3 bases had no gene match. The CDR3 reads CASSLGGTSGVQETQYF. Written as DNA, the CDR3 is TGTGCCAGCAGCTTGGGAGGGACTAGCGGGGTCCAAGAGACCCAGTACTTC.

The chain combines TRBV7-9 with TRBJ1-3, with D perhaps matching TRBD1 (6 bases). Deletions cut 2 bases from V and 0 bases from J, with 11 bases between. Germline CDR1 is SEHNR and CDR2 is FQNEAQ (reference sequence). The CDR3 is made up of 16 amino acids. CDR3 sequence reads: CASSLSPTGSGNTIYF. CDR3 sequence (DNA): TGTGCCAGCAGCTTATCCCCGACAGGCTCTGGAAACACCATATATTTT. Together with reference TRBV7-9 and TRBJ1-3, the CDR3 gives the full variable domain: DTGVSQNPRHKITKRGQNVTFRCDPISEHNRLYWYRQTLGQGPEFLTYFQNEAQLEKSRLLSDRFSAERPKGSFSTLEIQRTEQGDSAMYLCASSLSPTGSGNTIYFGEGSWLTVV.

The chain is built from TRBV6-5 and TRBJ2-1; TRBD1 might be the D (5 bases). The CDR3 covers 15 residues. V lost 2 bases and J lost 7, with 15 bases in between. Germline V lookup: CDR1 MNHEY, CDR2 SVGAGI. The CDR3 nucleotides are TGTGCCAGCAGTTACGGCGGACAATCTGGTAATGAGCAGTTCTTC. Its protein product is CASSYGGQSGNEQFF.

This rearrangement joins TRBV5-4 to TRBJ2-2; 12 bases fit TRBD2. Germline lookup yields CDR1 SGHNT and CDR2 YYREEE (reference sequence). This CDR3 comprises 16 residues. V shed 4 bases, J shed 8 bases, and the junction held 9 bases outside the gene matches. The CDR3 region has the DNA TGTGCCAGCAGCCCTAGCGGGAGGGCCATTGCTGGGGAGCTGTTTTTT. This codes for CASSPSGRAIAGELFF.

The gene calls are TRBV28 and TRBJ2-3, with 7 bases aligning to TRBD2. V was clipped by 4 bases and J by 2 bases; unmatched bases: 9. This CDR3 has 16 residues. CDR1 and CDR2 from the germline V gene are MDHEN and SYDVKM. This CDR3 is CASSSRVSGYTDTQYF. The DNA for the CDR3 is TGTGCCAGCAGTTCCCGGGTTAGCGGGTACACAGATACGCAGTATTTT.

V and J are TRBV28 and TRBJ1-2; D possibly corresponds to TRBD1 (5 bases). The CDR3 has 13 amino acids. Per germline, CDR1 MDHEN and CDR2 SYDVKM. Trimming took off 5 bases at V and 4 bases at J, with 11 bases between the two ends. Here the CDR3 reads CASSPQEFYGYTF. Here the CDR3 DNA reads TGTGCCAGCAGTCCACAGGAGTTCTATGGCTACACCTTC.

The CDR3 bases are TGTGCCACCAGCACCGGGAGGAACTCCTACGAGCAGTACTTC. Translating gives CATSTGRNSYEQYF. The chain carries TRBV15 and TRBJ2-7; 7 bases match TRBD2. The CDR3 runs 14 residues. CDR1 is LNHNV, CDR2 YYDKDF, per germline (reference sequence). V shed 4 bases and J 0 bases; nucleotides not matched to a gene: 3.

This clone was detected only a few times. This sequence joins TRBV12-5 and TRBJ1-2; a possible D gene is TRBD1 (6 bases). The CDR3 runs to 16 residues. Germline loops: CDR1 LGHNT, CDR2 FRNRAP. V gave up 2 bases and J gave up 4 bases, with 17 bases separating them. CDR3 protein: CASGLRPDSVFYGYTF. The CDR3 DNA reads TGTGCTAGTGGTTTGAGGCCGGACAGCGTCTTCTATGGCTACACCTTC. Combining the CDR3 with reference TRBV12-5 and TRBJ1-2 gives the whole variable domain DARVTQTPRHKVTEMGQEVTMRCQPILGHNTVFWYRQTMMQGLELLAYFRNRAPLDDSGMPKDRFSAEMPDATLATLKIQPSEPRDSAVYFCASGLRPDSVFYGYTFGSGTRLTVV.